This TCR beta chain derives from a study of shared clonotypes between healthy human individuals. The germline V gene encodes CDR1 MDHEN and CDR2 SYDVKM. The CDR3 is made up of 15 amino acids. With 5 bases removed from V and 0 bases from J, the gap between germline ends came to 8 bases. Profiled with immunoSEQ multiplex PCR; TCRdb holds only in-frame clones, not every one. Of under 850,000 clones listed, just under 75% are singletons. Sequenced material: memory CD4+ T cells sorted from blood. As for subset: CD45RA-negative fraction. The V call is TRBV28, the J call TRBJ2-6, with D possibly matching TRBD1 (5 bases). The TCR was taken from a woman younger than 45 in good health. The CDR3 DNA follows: TGTGCCAGCAGTAGACAGTTCTCTGGGGCCAACGTCCTGACTTTC. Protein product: CASSRQFSGANVLTF.